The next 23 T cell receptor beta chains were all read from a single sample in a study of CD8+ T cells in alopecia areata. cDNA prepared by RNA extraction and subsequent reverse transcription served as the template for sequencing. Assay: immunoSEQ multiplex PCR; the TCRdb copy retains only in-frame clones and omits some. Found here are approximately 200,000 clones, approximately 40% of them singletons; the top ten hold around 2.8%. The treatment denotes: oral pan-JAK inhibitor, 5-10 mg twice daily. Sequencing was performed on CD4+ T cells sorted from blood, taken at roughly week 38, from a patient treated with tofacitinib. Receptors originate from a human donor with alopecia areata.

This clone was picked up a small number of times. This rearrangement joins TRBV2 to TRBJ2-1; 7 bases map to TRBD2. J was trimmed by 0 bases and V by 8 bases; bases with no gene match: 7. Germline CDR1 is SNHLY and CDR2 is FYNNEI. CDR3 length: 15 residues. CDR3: CASERDDSSYNEQFF. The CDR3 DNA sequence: TGTGCCAGCGAGCGGGACGACAGCTCCTACAATGAGCAGTTCTTC.

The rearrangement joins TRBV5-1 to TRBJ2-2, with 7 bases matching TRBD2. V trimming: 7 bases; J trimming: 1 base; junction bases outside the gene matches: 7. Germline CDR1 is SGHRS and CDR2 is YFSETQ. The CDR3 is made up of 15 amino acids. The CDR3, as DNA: TGCGCCAGCCGGCTAGCGGAGAGGAACACCGGGGAGCTGTTTTTT. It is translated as CASRLAERNTGELFF. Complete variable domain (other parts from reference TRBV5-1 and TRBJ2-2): KAGVTQTPRYLIKTRGQQVTLSCSPISGHRSVSWYQQTPGQGLQFLFEYFSETQRNKGNFPGRFSGRQFSNSRSEMNVSTLELGDSALYLCASRLAERNTGELFFGEGSRLTVL.

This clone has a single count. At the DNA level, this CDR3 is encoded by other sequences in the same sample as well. CDR3 in amino acids: CASSPGLDNEQFF. The CDR3 DNA follows: TGTGCCAGCTCACCCGGCCTGGACAATGAGCAGTTCTTC. The V and J genes are TRBV18 and TRBJ2-1, with D hard to call. The germline gives CDR1 KGHSH, CDR2 LQKENI. This CDR3 is 13 amino acids long. Trimming pared 3 bases from V and 5 bases from J, leaving 8 bases between.

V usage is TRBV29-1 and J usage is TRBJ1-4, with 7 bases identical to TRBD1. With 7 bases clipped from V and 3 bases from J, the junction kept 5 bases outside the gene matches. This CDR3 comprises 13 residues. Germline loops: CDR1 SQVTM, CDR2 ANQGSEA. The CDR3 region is CSGRTGANEKLFF. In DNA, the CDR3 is TGCAGCGGCAGGACAGGAGCTAATGAAAAACTGTTTTTT. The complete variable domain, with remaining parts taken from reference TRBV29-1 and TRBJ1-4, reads SAVISQKPSRDICQRGTSLTIQCQVDSQVTMMFWYRQQPGQSLTLIATANQGSEATYESGFVIDKFPISRPNLTFSTLTVSNMSPEDSSIYLCSGRTGANEKLFFGSGTQLSVL.

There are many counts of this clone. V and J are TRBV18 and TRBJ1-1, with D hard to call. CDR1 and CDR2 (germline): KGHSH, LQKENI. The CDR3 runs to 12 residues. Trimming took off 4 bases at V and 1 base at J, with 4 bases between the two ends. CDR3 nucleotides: TGTGCCAGCTCACGGTCGAACACTGAAGCTTTCTTT. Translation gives CASSRSNTEAFF.

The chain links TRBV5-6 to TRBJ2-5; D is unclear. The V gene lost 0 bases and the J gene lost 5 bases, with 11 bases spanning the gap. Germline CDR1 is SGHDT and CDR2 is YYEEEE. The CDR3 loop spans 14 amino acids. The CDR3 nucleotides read TGTGCCAGCAGCTTGGCCTTACAAGGGGAGACCCAGTACTTC. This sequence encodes CASSLALQGETQYF.

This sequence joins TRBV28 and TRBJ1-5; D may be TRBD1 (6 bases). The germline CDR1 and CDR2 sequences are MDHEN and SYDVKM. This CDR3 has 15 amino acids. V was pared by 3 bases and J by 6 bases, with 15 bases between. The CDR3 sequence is CASSFGGAVGQPQHF. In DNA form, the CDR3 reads TGTGCCAGCAGTTTCGGGGGGGCTGTGGGTCAGCCCCAGCATTTT.

In DNA, the CDR3 is TGCGCCAGCAGCTTGACGGGGGCTGACACCGGGGAGCTGTTTTTT. Translated: CASSLTGADTGELFF. The rearrangement joins TRBV5-1 to TRBJ2-2; D tentatively fits TRBD1 or TRBD2 (6 bases each). This CDR3 contains 15 residues. Germline CDR1 is SGHRS and CDR2 is YFSETQ. V dropped 1 base and J dropped 3 bases, with 10 bases sitting between them.

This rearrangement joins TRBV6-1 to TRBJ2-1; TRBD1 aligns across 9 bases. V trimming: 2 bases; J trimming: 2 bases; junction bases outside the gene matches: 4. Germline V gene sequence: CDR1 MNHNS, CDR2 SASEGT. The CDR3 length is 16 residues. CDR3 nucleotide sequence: TGTGCCAGCAGTGAATGGGGACAGGGTCCCTACAATGAGCAGTTCTTC. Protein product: CASSEWGQGPYNEQFF.

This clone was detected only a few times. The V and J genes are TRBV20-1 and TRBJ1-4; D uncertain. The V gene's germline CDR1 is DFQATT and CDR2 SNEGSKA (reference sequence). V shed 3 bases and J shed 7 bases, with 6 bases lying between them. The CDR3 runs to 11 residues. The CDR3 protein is CSASPGEKLFF. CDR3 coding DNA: TGCAGTGCTAGCCCTGGTGAAAAACTGTTTTTT.

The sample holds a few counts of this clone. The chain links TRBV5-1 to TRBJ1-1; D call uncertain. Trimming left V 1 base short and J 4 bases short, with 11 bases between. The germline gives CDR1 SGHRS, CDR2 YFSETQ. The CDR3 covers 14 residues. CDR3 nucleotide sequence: TGCGCCAGCAGCTTGCGGACCTGGGGCACTGAAGCTTTCTTT. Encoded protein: CASSLRTWGTEAFF.

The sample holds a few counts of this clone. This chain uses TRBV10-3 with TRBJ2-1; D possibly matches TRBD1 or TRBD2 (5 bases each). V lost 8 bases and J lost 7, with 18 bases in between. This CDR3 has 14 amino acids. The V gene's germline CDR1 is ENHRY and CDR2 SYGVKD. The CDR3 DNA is TGTGCCATCCGTTTAGGGGAGATTGGAAATGAGCAGTTCTTC. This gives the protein CAIRLGEIGNEQFF.

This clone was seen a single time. Here the CDR3 DNA reads TGTGCCAGCAGCTCGGACAGCTCTGGGGCCAACGTCCTGACTTTC. It specifies CASSSDSSGANVLTF. This chain connects TRBV5-6 to TRBJ2-6; maybe TRBD1 (6 bases). V gave up 3 bases and J gave up 0 bases, with 7 bases separating them. Germline loops: CDR1 SGHDT, CDR2 YYEEEE. This CDR3 is built from 15 residues.

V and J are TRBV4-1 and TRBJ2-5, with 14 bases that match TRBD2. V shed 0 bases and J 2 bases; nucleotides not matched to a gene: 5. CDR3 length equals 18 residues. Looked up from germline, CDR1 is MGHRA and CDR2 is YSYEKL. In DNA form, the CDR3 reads TGCGCCAGCAGCCAAGAAGGACTAGCGGGAGGTGGGCAAGAGACCCAGTACTTC. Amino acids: CASSQEGLAGGGQETQYF.

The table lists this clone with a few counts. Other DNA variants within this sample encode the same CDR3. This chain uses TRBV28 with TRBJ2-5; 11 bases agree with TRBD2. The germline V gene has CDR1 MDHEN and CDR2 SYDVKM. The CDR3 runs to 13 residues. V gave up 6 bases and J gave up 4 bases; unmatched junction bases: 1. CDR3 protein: CASRLAGGETQYF. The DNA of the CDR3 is TGTGCCAGCAGGCTAGCGGGGGGAGAGACCCAGTACTTC.

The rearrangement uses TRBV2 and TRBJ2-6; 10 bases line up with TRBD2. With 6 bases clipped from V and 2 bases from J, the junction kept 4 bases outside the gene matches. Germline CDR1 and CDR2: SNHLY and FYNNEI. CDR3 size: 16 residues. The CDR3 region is CASRAGGGAGANVLTF. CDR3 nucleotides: TGTGCCAGCAGAGCGGGAGGGGGAGCTGGGGCCAACGTCCTGACTTTC.

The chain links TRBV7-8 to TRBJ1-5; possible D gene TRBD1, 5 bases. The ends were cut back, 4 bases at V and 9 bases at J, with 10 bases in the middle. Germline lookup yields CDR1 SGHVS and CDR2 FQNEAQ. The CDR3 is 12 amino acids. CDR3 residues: CASSSTERPQHF. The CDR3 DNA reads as TGTGCCAGCAGCTCGACAGAAAGGCCCCAGCATTTT.

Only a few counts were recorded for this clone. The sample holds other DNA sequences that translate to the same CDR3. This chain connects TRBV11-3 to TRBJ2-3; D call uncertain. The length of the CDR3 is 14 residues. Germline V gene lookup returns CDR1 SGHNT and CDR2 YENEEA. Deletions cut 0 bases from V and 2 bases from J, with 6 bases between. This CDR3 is CASSLDTYTDTQYF. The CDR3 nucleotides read TGTGCCAGCAGCTTAGATACTTACACAGATACGCAGTATTTT.

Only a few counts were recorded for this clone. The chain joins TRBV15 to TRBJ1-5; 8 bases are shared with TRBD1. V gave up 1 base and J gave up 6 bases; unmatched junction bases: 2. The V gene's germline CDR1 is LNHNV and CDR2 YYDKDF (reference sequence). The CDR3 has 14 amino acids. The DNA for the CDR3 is TGTGCCACCAGCAGAGTTCAGGGGGCTCAGCCCCAGCATTTT. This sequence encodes CATSRVQGAQPQHF.

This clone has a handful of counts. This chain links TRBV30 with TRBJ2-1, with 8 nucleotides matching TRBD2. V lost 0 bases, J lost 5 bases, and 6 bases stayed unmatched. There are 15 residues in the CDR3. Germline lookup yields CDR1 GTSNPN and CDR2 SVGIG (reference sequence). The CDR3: CAWSVGTRRDNEQFF. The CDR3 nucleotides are TGTGCCTGGAGTGTAGGGACTAGAAGGGACAATGAGCAGTTCTTC.

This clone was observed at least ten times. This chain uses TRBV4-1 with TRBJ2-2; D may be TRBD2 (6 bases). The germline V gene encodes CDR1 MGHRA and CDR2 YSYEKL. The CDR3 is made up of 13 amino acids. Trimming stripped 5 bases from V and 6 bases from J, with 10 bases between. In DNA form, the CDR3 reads TGCGCCAGCAGCAAAAGGGAGGCCGGGGAGCTGTTTTTT. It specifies CASSKREAGELFF.

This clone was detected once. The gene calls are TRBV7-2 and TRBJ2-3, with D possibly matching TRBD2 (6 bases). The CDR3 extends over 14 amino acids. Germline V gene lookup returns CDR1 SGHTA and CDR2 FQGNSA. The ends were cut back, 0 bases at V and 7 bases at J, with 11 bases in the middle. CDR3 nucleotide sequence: TGTGCCAGCAGCTTAGCGGGGGGTACAAATACGCAGTATTTT. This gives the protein CASSLAGGTNTQYF.

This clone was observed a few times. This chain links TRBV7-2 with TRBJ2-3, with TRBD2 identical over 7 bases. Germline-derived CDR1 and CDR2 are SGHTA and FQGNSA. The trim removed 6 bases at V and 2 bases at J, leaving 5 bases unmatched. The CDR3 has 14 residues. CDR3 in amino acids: CASSFSGYTDTQYF. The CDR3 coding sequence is TGTGCCAGCAGTTTTAGCGGGTACACAGATACGCAGTATTTT.